This TCR beta chain was observed in a study of blood T cells in healthy people across ages. Study conclusions and caveats: Donors of long life had a larger count of naive CD4+ cells and greater diversity than aged donors.

Of note for this clonotype: As yet, its antigen is unknown.

PCR was performed a second time for roughly 7 to 12 cycles using a sample-barcoded 5' primer and a J-beta primer mix. MiXCR was run by TCRdb on the 5' RACE reads, yielding one entry per CDR3 protein. Seen here are 1.8 million or so distinct CDR3 sequences, around 42% observed once, and the top ten hold under 30%. Trimming shortened V by 3 bases and J by 8 bases, and 19 bases separated the two germline ends. This CDR3 is built from 15 residues. The V gene's germline CDR1 is SNHLY and CDR2 FYNNEI. V is TRBV2 and J is TRBJ1-2; tentatively, D is TRBD1 (6 bases). The sequence derives from a human donor in good health. Specimen: blood. DNA of the CDR3: TGTGCCAGCAGTGAGAGGAAGAACAGGGAGAGGGGCTACACCTTC. Translated, it gives CASSERKNRERGYTF.